The clone carrying this T cell receptor beta chain appeared many times. CDR1 is SGHTA and CDR2 is FQGNSA in the germline V gene. The V end lost 1 base, the J end lost 1 base, and 10 bases lay between the germline ends. CDR3 length: 15 residues. The record originates from a study of T cells in Graves' hyperthyroidism and ophthalmopathy. Amplification of TCR beta CDR3 regions used RNA as the template. TCR CDR3 regions were first amplified by RT-PCR with HTBI primers. From the multiplex PCR reads, TCRdb called clonotypes with MiXCR, one entry per CDR3 protein. The sample lists under 650,000 distinct CDR3 sequences, about 16% seen once, with 3.5% to 4% in the top ten.

The sequence was obtained from a woman in her 30s with Graves' hyperthyroidism. The rearrangement links TRBV7-2 to TRBJ1-1; D is possibly TRBD1 (5 bases). The sequenced sample was blood. The CDR3 loop reads CASSLGAGTNTEAFF. The CDR3 nucleotides are TGTGCCAGCAGCTTAGGGGCCGGGACGAACACTGAAGCTTTCTTT.